The TCR beta chain described here comes from a study of blood T cell repertoires in COVID-19. Study-wide context: Specimens from acute and convalescent COVID-19 originated in the United States, Italy and Spain. Sample material is recorded as cDNA or gDNA derived from T cells, B-cell-depleted T cells, or PBMCs.

Per the germline V gene, CDR1 is SGHVS and CDR2 is FQNEAQ. Trimming cost V 3 bases and J 9 bases, with 13 bases left between them. The CDR3 is made up of 13 amino acids. Per the authors' pipeline: Estimates of nucleated cell counts were drawn from the amplification of reference gene primers. Sequencing used immunoSEQ multiplex PCR; TCRdb keeps in-frame clones, though not all of them. The V and J calls and clone size were taken over from that table, and D and trimming were inferred from the DNA. Of over 100,000 clones in the sample, roughly 88% were seen once. This receptor was identified in a man aged 45 to 65 with acute or convalescent COVID-19. Sequencing used peripheral blood. The chain recombines TRBV7-8 with TRBJ2-3; D possibly corresponds to TRBD2 (5 bases). CDR3 coding DNA: TGTGCCAGCAGCTTCAGGTCTTCGGGGACGCAGTATTTT. This translates into CASSFRSSGTQYF.